This T cell receptor beta chain emerged from a study of blood T cell repertoires in COVID-19. The wider study: Acute and convalescent COVID-19 samples came from the United States, Italy and Spain.

Germline V gives CDR1 SEHNR, CDR2 FQNEAQ (reference sequence). The CDR3 spans 14 residues. V lost 6 bases and J lost 5, with 16 bases in between. Enrolled during active infection, Seattle patients were then followed longitudinally. The method was immunoSEQ multiplex PCR; TCRdb's version includes in-frame clones alone and lacks a portion of them. The data hold about 93,000 clones, with under 90% observed a single time. The sequence was collected from a man in his 60s with COVID-19, enrolled during active disease. Source material: peripheral blood. The V call is TRBV7-9, the J call TRBJ1-1; D is possibly TRBD1 (5 bases). CDR3 coding DNA: TGTGCCAGCAGAGCCCTTGGGGGGGGGACTGAAGCTTTCTTT. This gives the protein CASRALGGGTEAFF.